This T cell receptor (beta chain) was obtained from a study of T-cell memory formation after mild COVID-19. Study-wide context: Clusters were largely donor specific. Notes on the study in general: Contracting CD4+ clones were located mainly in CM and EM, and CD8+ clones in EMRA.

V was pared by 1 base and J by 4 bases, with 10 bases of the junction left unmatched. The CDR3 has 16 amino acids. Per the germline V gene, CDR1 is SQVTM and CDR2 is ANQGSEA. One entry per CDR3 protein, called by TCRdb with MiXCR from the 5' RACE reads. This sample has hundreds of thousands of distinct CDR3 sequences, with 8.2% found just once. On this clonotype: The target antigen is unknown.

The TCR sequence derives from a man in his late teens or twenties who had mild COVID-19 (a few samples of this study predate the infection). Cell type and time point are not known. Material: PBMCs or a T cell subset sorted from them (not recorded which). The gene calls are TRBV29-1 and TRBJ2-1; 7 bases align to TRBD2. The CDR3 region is CSVEAAGTSTYNEQFF. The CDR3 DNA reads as TGCAGCGTTGAAGCAGCGGGGACTTCGACTTACAATGAGCAGTTCTTC.